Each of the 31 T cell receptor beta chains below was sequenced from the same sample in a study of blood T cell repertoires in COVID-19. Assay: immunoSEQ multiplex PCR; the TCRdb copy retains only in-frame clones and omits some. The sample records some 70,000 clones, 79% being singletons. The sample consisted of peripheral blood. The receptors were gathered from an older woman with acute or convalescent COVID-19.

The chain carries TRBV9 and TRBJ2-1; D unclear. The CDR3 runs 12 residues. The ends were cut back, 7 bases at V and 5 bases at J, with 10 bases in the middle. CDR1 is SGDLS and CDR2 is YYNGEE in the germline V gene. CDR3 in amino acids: CASGTPNNEQFF. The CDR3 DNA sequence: TGTGCCAGCGGCACGCCGAACAATGAGCAGTTCTTC.

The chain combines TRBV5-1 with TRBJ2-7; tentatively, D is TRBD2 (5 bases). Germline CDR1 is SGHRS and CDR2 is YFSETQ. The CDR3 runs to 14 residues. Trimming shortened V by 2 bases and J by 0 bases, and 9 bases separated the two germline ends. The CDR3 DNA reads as TGCGCCAGCAGCTTTTCGGGGAGCTCCTACGAGCAGTACTTC. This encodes CASSFSGSSYEQYF.

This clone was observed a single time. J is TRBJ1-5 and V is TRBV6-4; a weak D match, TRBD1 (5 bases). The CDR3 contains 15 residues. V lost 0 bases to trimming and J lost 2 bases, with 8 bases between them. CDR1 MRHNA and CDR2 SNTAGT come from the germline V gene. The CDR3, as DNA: TGTGCCAGCAGTGACTCTGCGGGGGGCAATCAGCCCCAGCATTTT. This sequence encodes CASSDSAGGNQPQHF.

The CDR3 region has the DNA TGCGCCAGCAGCCTGTCGGGGACAGGGTTCGACGAGCAGTACTTC. Translation gives CASSLSGTGFDEQYF. V usage is TRBV5-1 and J usage is TRBJ2-7; 9 nucleotides align to TRBD1. Germline V CDR1 and CDR2: SGHRS, YFSETQ. The V gene end was trimmed by 4 bases and the J gene end by 5 bases; junction bases not matched to a gene: 10. This CDR3 is built from 15 residues.

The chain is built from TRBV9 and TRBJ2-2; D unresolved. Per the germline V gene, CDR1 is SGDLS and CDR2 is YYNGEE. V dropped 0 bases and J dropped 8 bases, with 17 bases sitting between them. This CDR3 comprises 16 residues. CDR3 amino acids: CASSVDAAYYRGELFF. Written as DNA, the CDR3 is TGTGCCAGCAGCGTAGATGCAGCCTACTATCGAGGGGAGCTGTTTTTT.

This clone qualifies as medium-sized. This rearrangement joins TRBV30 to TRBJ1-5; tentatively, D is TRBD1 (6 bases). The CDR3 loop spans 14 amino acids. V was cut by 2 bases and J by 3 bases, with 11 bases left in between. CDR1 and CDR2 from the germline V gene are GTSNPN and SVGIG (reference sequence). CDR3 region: CAWSRDTSNQPQHF. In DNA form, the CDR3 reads TGTGCCTGGAGTCGGGACACCTCCAATCAGCCCCAGCATTTT.

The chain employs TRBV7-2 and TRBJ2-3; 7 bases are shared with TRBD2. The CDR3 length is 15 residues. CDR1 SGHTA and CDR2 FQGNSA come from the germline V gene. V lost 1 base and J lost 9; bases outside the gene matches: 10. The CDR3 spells CASSLGPLAVGTQYF. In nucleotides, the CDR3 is TGTGCCAGCAGCTTAGGACCCCTAGCGGTGGGGACGCAGTATTTT.

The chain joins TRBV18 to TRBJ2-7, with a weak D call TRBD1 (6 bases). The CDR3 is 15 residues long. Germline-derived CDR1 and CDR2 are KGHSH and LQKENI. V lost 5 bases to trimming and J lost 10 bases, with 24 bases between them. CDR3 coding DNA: TGTGCCAGCTCATCCTCACCTAAAGACAGGACATTACAGTACTTC. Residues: CASSSSPKDRTLQYF.

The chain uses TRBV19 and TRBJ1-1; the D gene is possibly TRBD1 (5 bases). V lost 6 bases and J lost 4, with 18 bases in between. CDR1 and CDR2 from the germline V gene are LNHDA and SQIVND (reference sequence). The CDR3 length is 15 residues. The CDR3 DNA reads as TGTGCCAGTAGAATCCTGGCGGGGGGGATCACTGAAGCTTTCTTT. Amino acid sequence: CASRILAGGITEAFF.

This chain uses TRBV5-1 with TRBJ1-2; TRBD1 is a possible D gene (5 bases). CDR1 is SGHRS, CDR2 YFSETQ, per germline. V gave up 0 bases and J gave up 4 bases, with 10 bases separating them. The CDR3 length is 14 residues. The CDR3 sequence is CASSLDGGAYGYTF. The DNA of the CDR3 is TGCGCCAGCAGCTTGGATGGAGGGGCCTATGGCTACACCTTC.

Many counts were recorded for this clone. CDR3 sequence reads: CASTALGAYGYTF. The CDR3 nucleotides read TGTGCCAGCACCGCCCTGGGGGCCTATGGCTACACCTTC. The chain has TRBV5-4 and TRBJ1-2; D possibly corresponds to TRBD1 (6 bases). Trimming left V 6 bases short and J 4 bases short, with 13 bases between. The CDR3 is made up of 13 amino acids. Germline V gene sequence: CDR1 SGHNT, CDR2 YYREEE (reference sequence).

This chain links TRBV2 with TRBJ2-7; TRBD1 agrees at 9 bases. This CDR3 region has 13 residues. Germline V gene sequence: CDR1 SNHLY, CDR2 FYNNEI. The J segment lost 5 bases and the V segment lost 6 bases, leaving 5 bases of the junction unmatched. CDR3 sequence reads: CASRFGQGNEQYF. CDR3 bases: TGTGCCAGCAGATTCGGACAGGGGAACGAGCAGTACTTC.

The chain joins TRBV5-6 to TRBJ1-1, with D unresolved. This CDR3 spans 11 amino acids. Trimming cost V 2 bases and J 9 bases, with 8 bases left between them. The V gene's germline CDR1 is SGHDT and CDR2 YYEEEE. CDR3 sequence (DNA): TGTGCCAGCAGCTTCGGGGTGAAAGCTTTCTTT. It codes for CASSFGVKAFF.

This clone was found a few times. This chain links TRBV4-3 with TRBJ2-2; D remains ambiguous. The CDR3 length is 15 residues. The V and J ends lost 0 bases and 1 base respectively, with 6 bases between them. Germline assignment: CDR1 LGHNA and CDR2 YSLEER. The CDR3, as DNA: TGCGCCAGCAGCCAAGATTCCGGGAACACCGGGGAGCTGTTTTTT. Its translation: CASSQDSGNTGELFF.

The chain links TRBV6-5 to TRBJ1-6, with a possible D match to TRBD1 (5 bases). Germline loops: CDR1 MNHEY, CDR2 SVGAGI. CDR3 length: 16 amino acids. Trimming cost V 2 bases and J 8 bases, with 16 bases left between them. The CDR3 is CASSYETTGAYSPLHF. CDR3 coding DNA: TGTGCCAGCAGTTACGAAACCACAGGCGCCTATTCACCCCTCCACTTT.

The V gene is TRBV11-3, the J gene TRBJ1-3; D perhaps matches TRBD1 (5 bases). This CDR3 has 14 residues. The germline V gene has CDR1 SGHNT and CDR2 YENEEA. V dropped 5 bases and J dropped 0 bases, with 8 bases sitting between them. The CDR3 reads CASSAGHSGNTIYF. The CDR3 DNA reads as TGTGCCAGCAGCGCCGGACACTCTGGAAACACCATATATTTT.

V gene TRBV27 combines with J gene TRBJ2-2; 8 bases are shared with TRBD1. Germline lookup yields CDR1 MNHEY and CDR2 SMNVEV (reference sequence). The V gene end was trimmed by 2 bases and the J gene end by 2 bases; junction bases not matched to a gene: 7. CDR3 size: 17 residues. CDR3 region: CASSLGNDRGNTGELFF. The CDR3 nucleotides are TGTGCCAGCAGTTTAGGCAATGACAGGGGAAACACCGGGGAGCTGTTTTTT.

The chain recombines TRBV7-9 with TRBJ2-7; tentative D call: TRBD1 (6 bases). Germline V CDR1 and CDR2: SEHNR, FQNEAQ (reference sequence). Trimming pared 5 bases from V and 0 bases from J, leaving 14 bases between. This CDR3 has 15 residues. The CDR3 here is CASSADDRPSYEQYF. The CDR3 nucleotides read TGTGCCAGCAGCGCGGACGACAGGCCCTCCTACGAGCAGTACTTC.

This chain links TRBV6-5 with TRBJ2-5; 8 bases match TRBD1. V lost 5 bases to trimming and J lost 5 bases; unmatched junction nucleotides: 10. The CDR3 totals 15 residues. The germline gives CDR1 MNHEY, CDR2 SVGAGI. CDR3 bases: TGTGCCAGCAGTCCAGAAGCGGCAGGGGGCGAGACCCAGTACTTC. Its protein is CASSPEAAGGETQYF.

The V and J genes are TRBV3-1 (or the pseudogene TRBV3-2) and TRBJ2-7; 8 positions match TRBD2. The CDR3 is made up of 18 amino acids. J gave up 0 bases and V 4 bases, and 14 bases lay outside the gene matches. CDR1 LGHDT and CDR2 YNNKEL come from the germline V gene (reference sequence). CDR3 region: CASSPGRGAGVHSYEQYF. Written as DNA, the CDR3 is TGTGCCAGCAGCCCTGGCCGGGGAGCGGGGGTACACTCCTACGAGCAGTACTTC.

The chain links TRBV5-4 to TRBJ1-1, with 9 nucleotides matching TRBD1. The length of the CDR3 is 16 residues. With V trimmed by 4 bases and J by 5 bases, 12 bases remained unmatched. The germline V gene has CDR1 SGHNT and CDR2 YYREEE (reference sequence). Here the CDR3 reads CASSRPAGQGNTEAFF. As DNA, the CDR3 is TGTGCCAGCAGCCGGCCGGCGGGACAGGGAAATACTGAAGCTTTCTTT.

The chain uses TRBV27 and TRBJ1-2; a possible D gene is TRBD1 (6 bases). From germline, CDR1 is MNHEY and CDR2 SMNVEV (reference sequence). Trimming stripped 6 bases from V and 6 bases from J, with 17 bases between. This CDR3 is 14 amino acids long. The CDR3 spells CASSSRGPQDGYTF. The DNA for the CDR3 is TGTGCCAGCAGCTCCAGGGGACCACAGGATGGCTACACCTTC.

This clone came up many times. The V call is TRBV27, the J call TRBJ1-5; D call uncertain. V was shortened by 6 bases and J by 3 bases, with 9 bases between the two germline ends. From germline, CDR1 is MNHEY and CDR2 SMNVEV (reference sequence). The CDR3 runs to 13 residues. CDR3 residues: CASSWEFNQPQHF. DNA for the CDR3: TGTGCCAGCAGCTGGGAGTTCAATCAGCCCCAGCATTTT.

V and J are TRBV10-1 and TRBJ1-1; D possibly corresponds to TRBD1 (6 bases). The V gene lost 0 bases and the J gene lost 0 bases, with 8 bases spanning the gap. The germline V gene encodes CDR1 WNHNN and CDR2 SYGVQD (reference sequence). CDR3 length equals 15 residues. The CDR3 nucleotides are TGCGCCAGCAGTGAGTCAGGGACACTGAACACTGAAGCTTTCTTT. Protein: CASSESGTLNTEAFF.

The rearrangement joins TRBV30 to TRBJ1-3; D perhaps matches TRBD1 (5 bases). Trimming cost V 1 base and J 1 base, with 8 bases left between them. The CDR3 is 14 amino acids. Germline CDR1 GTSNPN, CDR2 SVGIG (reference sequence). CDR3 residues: CAWSEGDSGNTIYF. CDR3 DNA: TGTGCCTGGAGTGAAGGGGATTCTGGAAACACCATATATTTT.

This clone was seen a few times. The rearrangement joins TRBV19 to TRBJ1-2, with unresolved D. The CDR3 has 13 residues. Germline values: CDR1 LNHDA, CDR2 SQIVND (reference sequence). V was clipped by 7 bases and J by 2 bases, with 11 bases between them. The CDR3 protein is CASNKMGNYGYTF. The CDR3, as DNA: TGTGCCAGTAATAAGATGGGCAACTATGGCTACACCTTC.

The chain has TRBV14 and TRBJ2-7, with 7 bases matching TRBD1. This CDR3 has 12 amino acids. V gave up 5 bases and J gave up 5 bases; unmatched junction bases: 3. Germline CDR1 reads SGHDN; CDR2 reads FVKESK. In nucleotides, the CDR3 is TGTGCCAGCAGCAGACAGGGCGACGAGCAGTACTTC. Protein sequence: CASSRQGDEQYF.

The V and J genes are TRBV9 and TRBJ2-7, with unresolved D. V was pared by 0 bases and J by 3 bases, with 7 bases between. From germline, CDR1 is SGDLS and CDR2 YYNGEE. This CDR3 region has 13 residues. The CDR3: CASSVGPFYEQYF. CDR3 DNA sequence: TGTGCCAGCAGCGTAGGGCCCTTCTACGAGCAGTACTTC.

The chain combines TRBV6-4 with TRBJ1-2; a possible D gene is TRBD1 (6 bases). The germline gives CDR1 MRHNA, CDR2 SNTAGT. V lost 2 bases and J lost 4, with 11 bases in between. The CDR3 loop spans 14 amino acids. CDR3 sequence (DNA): TGTGCCAGCAGTGACCAGGGGCTTGGCTATGGCTACACCTTC. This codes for CASSDQGLGYGYTF.

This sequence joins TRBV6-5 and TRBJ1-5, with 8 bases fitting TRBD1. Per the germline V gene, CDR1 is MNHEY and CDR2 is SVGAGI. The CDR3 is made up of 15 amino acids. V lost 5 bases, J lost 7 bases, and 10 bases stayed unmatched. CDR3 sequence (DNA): TGTGCCAGCAGTCTCCTTTCAGGGGGCGGGCAGCCCCAGCATTTT. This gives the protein CASSLLSGGGQPQHF.

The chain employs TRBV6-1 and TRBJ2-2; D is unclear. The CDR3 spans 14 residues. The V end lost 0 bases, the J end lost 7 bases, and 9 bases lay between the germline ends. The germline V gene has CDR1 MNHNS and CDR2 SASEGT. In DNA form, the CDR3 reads TGTGCCAGCAGTGAAGCGCTTCTAGGCGGGGAGCTGTTTTTT. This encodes CASSEALLGGELFF.